Listed here are 17 T cell receptor beta chains from one sample, sequenced in a study of cytomegalovirus exposure and HLA in healthy donors. Primers included in the PCR were 60 Vbeta and 13 Jbeta primers. Produced via immunoSEQ multiplex PCR; TCRdb's table is partial and in-frame only. The table records approximately 120,000 clones, 74% of them present only once. Sequencing was done on a sample of PBMCs. These receptor sequences come from a human donor in good health.

The gene calls are TRBV7-3 and TRBJ2-2, with 7 bases matching TRBD1. CDR3 length: 15 residues. Losses at the gene ends were 4 bases for V and 5 bases for J; bases not matched to a gene: 7. Germline V CDR1 and CDR2: SGHTA, FQGTGA. The CDR3 DNA reads as TGTGCCAGCAGCTCCCGGGACAGAGGGACCGGGGAGCTGTTTTTT. It encodes CASSSRDRGTGELFF.

V gene TRBV19 combines with J gene TRBJ2-5, with D tentatively TRBD1 (6 bases). The DNA matches TRBJ2-7 better at its end, which makes the J call doubtful. The CDR3 covers 14 residues. CDR1 and CDR2 from the germline V gene are LNHDA and SQIVND (reference sequence). The CDR3 reads CASSEFRGRDEQYF. The CDR3 DNA follows: TGTGCCAGTAGCGAATTCAGGGGCAGGGACGAGCAGTACTTC.

The chain carries TRBV7-9 and TRBJ2-5; D is perhaps TRBD1 (6 bases). Between the trimmed V and J ends, which lost 1 base and 5 bases, there was a span of 11 bases. This CDR3 spans 14 amino acids. Per germline, CDR1 SEHNR and CDR2 FQNEAQ (reference sequence). CDR3 sequence: CASSLGNQGETQYF. For the CDR3, the DNA is TGTGCCAGCAGCTTAGGAAATCAGGGGGAGACCCAGTACTTC.

This sequence joins TRBV5-8 and TRBJ2-7; 7 bases map to TRBD1. This CDR3 region has 13 residues. V lost 9 bases and J lost 1; bases outside the gene matches: 7. Germline V lookup: CDR1 SGHTS, CDR2 YDEGEE. The CDR3 is CATTRGYSYEQYF. The DNA for the CDR3 is TGTGCCACCACCAGGGGGTATTCCTACGAGCAGTACTTC.

The CDR3 DNA reads TGTGCCAGCAGTGAACGACAGGGGGCCTACGAGCAGTACTTC. This codes for CASSERQGAYEQYF. The chain has TRBV2 and TRBJ2-7; 9 nucleotides align to TRBD1. V was pared by 2 bases and J by 2 bases, with 1 base of the junction left unmatched. The length of the CDR3 is 14 residues. Germline CDR1 reads SNHLY; CDR2 reads FYNNEI.

This clone showed up just a few times. This chain links TRBV5-6 with TRBJ1-1; D gene unclear. V lost 1 base and J lost 0, with 7 bases in between. From germline, CDR1 is SGHDT and CDR2 YYEEEE. The CDR3 has 14 amino acids. Written as DNA, the CDR3 is TGTGCCAGCAGCTTGATAGTTTTGAACACTGAAGCTTTCTTT. Its protein is CASSLIVLNTEAFF.

The chain uses TRBV7-3 and TRBJ2-3, with D tentatively TRBD2 (6 bases). With 5 bases removed from V and 6 bases from J, the gap between germline ends came to 6 bases. Germline V CDR1 and CDR2: SGHTA, FQGTGA. This CDR3 contains 11 residues. The DNA of the CDR3 is TGTGCCAGCAGCCGGGGGGATACGCAGTATTTT. This codes for CASSRGDTQYF.

This sequence joins TRBV10-2 and TRBJ1-5; 10 positions match TRBD1. The CDR3 is 14 amino acids. Germline CDR1 is WSHSY and CDR2 is SAAADI. V trimming: 3 bases; J trimming: 6 bases; junction bases outside the gene matches: 2. The DNA for the CDR3 is TGCGCCAGCAGTGATAGACAGGGGGCTCAGCCCCAGCATTTT. Translating gives CASSDRQGAQPQHF.

The V gene is TRBV5-1, the J gene TRBJ1-4; tentative D call: TRBD1 (5 bases). The CDR3 has 13 amino acids. Germline assignment: CDR1 SGHRS and CDR2 YFSETQ. Trimming cost V 5 bases and J 4 bases, with 9 bases left between them. CDR3 residues: CASRGGSNEKLFF. CDR3 bases: TGCGCCAGCAGGGGGGGAAGTAATGAAAAACTGTTTTTT.

The chain carries TRBV6-5 and TRBJ1-5, with TRBD1 matching over 8 bases. V trimming: 6 bases; J trimming: 3 bases; junction bases outside the gene matches: 7. CDR3 length: 15 amino acids. Germline V gene data show CDR1 as MNHEY and CDR2 as SVGAGI. The CDR3 loop reads CASSQDRAPNQPQHF. CDR3 nucleotide sequence: TGTGCCAGCAGCCAGGACAGGGCCCCCAATCAGCCCCAGCATTTT.

The V gene is TRBV30, the J gene TRBJ2-3, with D perhaps matching TRBD2 (5 bases). Trimming removed 0 bases from V and 7 bases from J, with 17 bases in between. The germline V gene has CDR1 GTSNPN and CDR2 SVGIG (reference sequence). CDR3 size: 15 residues. CDR3 amino acids: CAWSVPKRLLHTQYF. Here the CDR3 DNA reads TGTGCCTGGAGTGTACCAAAGCGGCTACTCCATACGCAGTATTTT.

In its sample, this clone was seen many times. This chain uses TRBV25-1 with TRBJ1-1; D possibly corresponds to TRBD1 (5 bases). CDR1 MGHDK and CDR2 SYGVNS come from the germline V gene. The V end lost 1 base, the J end lost 2 bases, and 8 bases lay between the germline ends. The CDR3 consists of 14 residues. This chain's CDR3 is CASSEWGQNTEAFF. In nucleotides, the CDR3 is TGTGCCAGCAGTGAATGGGGCCAAAACACTGAAGCTTTCTTT.

This chain uses TRBV19 with TRBJ2-1; possibly TRBD2 for D (5 bases). Germline V gene lookup returns CDR1 LNHDA and CDR2 SQIVND (reference sequence). V shed 6 bases and J shed 6 bases, with 18 bases lying between them. This CDR3 has 15 amino acids. CDR3 protein: CASSMTPPGVNEQFF. The CDR3 bases are TGTGCCAGTAGCATGACTCCGCCCGGGGTCAATGAGCAGTTCTTC.

This chain uses TRBV15 with TRBJ2-5; 7 bases are a match to TRBD2. The J call is uncertain, as TRBJ2-7 better fits the DNA end. Germline V gives CDR1 LNHNV, CDR2 YYDKDF (reference sequence). This CDR3 is built from 15 residues. As DNA, the CDR3 is TGTGCCACCAGCAGAGAGGCCGGGGAGGGCTACGAGCAGTACTTC. Its translation: CATSREAGEGYEQYF.

The rearrangement links TRBV30 to TRBJ1-6; a weak D match, TRBD1 (5 bases). The CDR3 runs 15 residues. V was trimmed by 2 bases and J by 7 bases, leaving 15 bases between them. Germline V gene sequence: CDR1 GTSNPN, CDR2 SVGIG (reference sequence). The CDR3 bases are TGTGCCTGGAGTACACCGGGACTCCTAAATTCACCCCTCCACTTT. Protein: CAWSTPGLLNSPLHF.

This clone was observed a few times. CDR3 bases: TGTGCCAGCTCACCGGCAACTGAAGCTTTCTTT. Translating gives CASSPATEAFF. The rearrangement uses TRBV18 and TRBJ1-1; D is uncertain. V lost 3 bases and J 5 bases, leaving 4 bases between the germline ends. The CDR3 is 11 amino acids. CDR1 is KGHSH, CDR2 LQKENI, per germline.

This chain uses TRBV7-2 with TRBJ2-3; tentative D call: TRBD1 (6 bases). The CDR3 sequence is 13 residues long. Trimming took 5 bases from V and 2 from J, leaving 8 bases between them. Germline V gene lookup returns CDR1 SGHTA and CDR2 FQGNSA. DNA of the CDR3: TGTGCCAGCAGCCGACAGGTCACAGATACGCAGTATTTT. Its translation: CASSRQVTDTQYF.